This TCR beta chain comes out of a study of T cell repertoires in cytomegalovirus infection. Study-wide background: Matching HLA type and CMV infection were both indicated by public TCR beta signatures.

Overall study results and limits: There were carriers of CMV plus the relevant HLA, and cumulative public TCR beta family frequency identified them.

This clonotype was observed a handful of times. Its specificity is not known. The V and J ends lost 2 bases and 0 bases respectively, with 9 bases between them. The germline V gene has CDR1 SGHAT and CDR2 FQNNGV. The CDR3 totals 15 residues. TCRdb itself ran the reads through MiXCR, one entry per CDR3 protein. This table has roughly 720,000 distinct CDR3 sequences, under 40% appearing once. Material for sequencing was PBMCs. This chain joins TRBV11-2 and TRBJ2-3; the D is unclear. The TCR comes from a human donor in good health (CMV status not recorded). Some clones in this sample may be carry-over from other donors' samples. CDR3 DNA: TGTGCCAGCAGCTTAACGTACTCAAGCACAGATACGCAGTATTTT. It codes for CASSLTYSSTDTQYF.